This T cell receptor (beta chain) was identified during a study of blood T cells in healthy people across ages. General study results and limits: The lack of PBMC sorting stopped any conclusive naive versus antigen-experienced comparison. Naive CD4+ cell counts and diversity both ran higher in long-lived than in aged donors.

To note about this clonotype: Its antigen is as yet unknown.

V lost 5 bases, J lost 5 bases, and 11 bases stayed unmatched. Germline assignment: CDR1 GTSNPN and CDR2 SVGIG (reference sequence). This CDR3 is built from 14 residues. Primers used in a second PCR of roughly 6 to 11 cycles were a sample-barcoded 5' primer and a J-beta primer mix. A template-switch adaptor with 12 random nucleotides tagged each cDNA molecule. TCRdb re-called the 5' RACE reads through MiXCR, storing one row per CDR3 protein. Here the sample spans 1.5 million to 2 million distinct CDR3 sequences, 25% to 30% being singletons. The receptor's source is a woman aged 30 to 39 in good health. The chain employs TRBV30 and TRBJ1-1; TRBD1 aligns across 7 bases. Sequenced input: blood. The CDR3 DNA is TGTGCCTGGTCCCTGACAGGGCTTCGGACTGAAGCTTTCTTT. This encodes CAWSLTGLRTEAFF.